The 17 T cell receptor beta chains below come from one sample, sequenced in a study of T cell clonotyping in hematopoietic cell transplantation. Some clones are missing from TCRdb's copy, which holds only in-frame ones; the method was immunoSEQ multiplex PCR. Here the sample spans tens of thousands of clones, about 95% being singletons. The specimen was peripheral blood mononuclear cells. These TCRs come from a man aged 25 to 40 in good health. Some clones in this sample may be carry-over from other donors' samples.

This clone appeared a single time. The rearrangement uses TRBV5-6 and TRBJ1-1; 7 bases agree with TRBD1. Germline values: CDR1 SGHDT, CDR2 YYEEEE. This CDR3 contains 13 residues. Losses at the gene ends were 0 bases for V and 5 bases for J; bases not matched to a gene: 1. In DNA form, the CDR3 reads TGTGCCAGCAGCTTGGAGGGGGCGACTGAAGCTTTCTTT. This codes for CASSLEGATEAFF.

In its sample, this clone was seen once. The V call is TRBV9, the J call TRBJ1-5; D remains ambiguous. CDR1 is SGDLS, CDR2 YYNGEE, per germline. V gave up 1 base and J gave up 0 bases, with 11 bases separating them. The CDR3 has 16 amino acids. The CDR3 reads CASSVFHGDSNQPQHF. The CDR3 DNA follows: TGTGCCAGCAGCGTATTTCATGGGGATAGCAATCAGCCCCAGCATTTT.

The genes are TRBV27 and TRBJ1-5; D is possibly TRBD1 (5 bases). V was cut by 8 bases and J by 2 bases, with 10 bases left in between. This CDR3 has 13 residues. Per the germline V gene, CDR1 is MNHEY and CDR2 is SMNVEV (reference sequence). The DNA of the CDR3 is TGTGCCAGCGGGGGGTTCGGCAATCAGCCCCAGCATTTT. This codes for CASGGFGNQPQHF.

The rearrangement uses TRBV25-1 and TRBJ1-1; 8 nucleotides agree with TRBD1. The CDR3 loop spans 14 amino acids. The germline gives CDR1 MGHDK, CDR2 SYGVNS. The junction had 9 bases not matched to a gene; V was cut back by 6 bases and J by 6 bases. For the CDR3, the DNA is TGTGCCAGCAGGGACGCAGGGGGCTCGGCTGAAGCTTTCTTT. It codes for CASRDAGGSAEAFF.

The CDR3 here is CASSEARSSNQPQHF. The CDR3 DNA reads as TGTGCCAGCAGTGAAGCCCGCAGTAGCAATCAGCCCCAGCATTTT. V is TRBV6-1 and J is TRBJ1-5; no clear D gene. This CDR3 contains 15 residues. The V end lost 0 bases, the J end lost 0 bases, and 6 bases lay between the germline ends. CDR1 and CDR2 from the germline V gene are MNHNS and SASEGT.

This chain uses TRBV27 with TRBJ2-7; 11 positions match TRBD1. Germline loops: CDR1 MNHEY, CDR2 SMNVEV (reference sequence). The V segment lost 5 bases and the J segment 6 bases; nucleotides outside the gene matches: 6. CDR3 length: 14 residues. The CDR3 here is CASSIGTGGREQYF. The CDR3 region has the DNA TGTGCCAGCAGTATCGGGACAGGGGGACGCGAGCAGTACTTC.

The chain combines TRBV7-9 with TRBJ1-5, with TRBD1 matching over 9 bases. The junction had 8 bases not matched to a gene; V was cut back by 5 bases and J by 6 bases. CDR3 size: 15 residues. CDR1 is SEHNR and CDR2 is FQNEAQ in the germline V gene (reference sequence). The CDR3 nucleotides read TGTGCCAGCAGCCCGGGACAGGGCGGGATTCAGCCCCAGCATTTT. Translating it yields CASSPGQGGIQPQHF.

The J gene is TRBJ2-7, the V gene TRBV6-5; unclear D gene. This CDR3 comprises 15 residues. V was clipped by 0 bases and J by 0 bases, with 9 bases between them. CDR1 is MNHEY and CDR2 is SVGAGI in the germline V gene. The CDR3 spells CASSYSIQSSYEQYF. The CDR3 DNA follows: TGTGCCAGCAGTTACTCGATTCAGAGCTCCTACGAGCAGTACTTC.

The V and J genes are TRBV19 and TRBJ2-7; tentatively, D is TRBD1 (7 bases). This CDR3 is built from 15 residues. CDR1 is LNHDA and CDR2 is SQIVND in the germline V gene (reference sequence). V lost 4 bases to trimming and J lost 3 bases, with 16 bases between them. Here the CDR3 reads CASSSGGTARYEQYF. CDR3 DNA sequence: TGTGCCAGTAGTAGCGGCGGGACAGCACGCTACGAGCAGTACTTC.

The chain carries TRBV27 and TRBJ2-7; 10 bases fit TRBD1. V was clipped by 7 bases and J by 4 bases; unmatched bases: 7. CDR1 is MNHEY, CDR2 SMNVEV, per germline (reference sequence). The CDR3 extends over 14 amino acids. CDR3 in amino acids: CASKEGTGVYEQYF. The CDR3 coding sequence is TGTGCCAGCAAGGAGGGGACAGGGGTATACGAGCAGTACTTC.

The chain couples TRBV28 to TRBJ2-3, with 11 bases aligning to TRBD2. Germline CDR1 MDHEN, CDR2 SYDVKM. V gave up 3 bases and J gave up 6 bases; unmatched junction bases: 5. The CDR3 length is 15 residues. CDR3 DNA: TGTGCCAGCAGTTTTAGCCTAGCGGGAGGCGATACGCAGTATTTT. Its protein product is CASSFSLAGGDTQYF. Looking up the rest from reference TRBV28 and TRBJ2-3 gives the full variable domain: DVKVTQSSRYLVKRTGEKVFLECVQDMDHENMFWYRQDPGLGLRLIYFSYDVKMKEKGDIPEGYSVSREKKERFSLILESASTNQTSMYLCASSFSLAGGDTQYFGPGTRLTVL.

The rearrangement joins TRBV2 to TRBJ2-3; D gene ambiguous. This CDR3 spans 13 amino acids. Germline values: CDR1 SNHLY, CDR2 FYNNEI. V dropped 2 bases and J dropped 4 bases, with 7 bases sitting between them. CDR3 in amino acids: CASSEWSADTQYF. DNA for the CDR3: TGTGCCAGCAGTGAATGGTCGGCAGATACGCAGTATTTT.

The rearrangement uses TRBV5-1 and TRBJ1-5, with 9 bases aligning to TRBD1. This CDR3 contains 15 residues. CDR1 and CDR2 (germline): SGHRS, YFSETQ. Trimming at V came to 1 base and at J to 4 bases, leaving 3 bases not matched to a gene. In nucleotides, the CDR3 is TGCGCCAGCAGCTTGTGGACAGGGGATAATCAGCCCCAGCATTTT. Translating gives CASSLWTGDNQPQHF. The full variable domain, in which reference TRBV5-1 and TRBJ1-5 provide the parts outside the CDR3, is KAGVTQTPRYLIKTRGQQVTLSCSPISGHRSVSWYQQTPGQGLQFLFEYFSETQRNKGNFPGRFSGRQFSNSRSEMNVSTLELGDSALYLCASSLWTGDNQPQHFGDGTRLSIL.

V usage is TRBV6-1 and J usage is TRBJ1-5; D perhaps matches TRBD1 (6 bases). Per the germline V gene, CDR1 is MNHNS and CDR2 is SASEGT. Trimming took off 3 bases at V and 4 bases at J, with 10 bases between the two ends. The CDR3 is made up of 14 amino acids. CDR3 DNA sequence: TGTGCCAGCAGTGACTGGACAGTGAATCAGCCCCAGCATTTT. Encoded protein: CASSDWTVNQPQHF.

The CDR3 reads CASSHPSDGSSYEQYF. The CDR3, as DNA: TGTGCCAGCAGCCACCCCTCGGACGGTAGCTCCTACGAGCAGTACTTC. The chain has TRBV9 and TRBJ2-7, with no clear D. Trimming pared 4 bases from V and 0 bases from J, leaving 17 bases between. Per germline, CDR1 SGDLS and CDR2 YYNGEE. The CDR3 is 16 residues long.

The rearrangement uses TRBV29-1 and TRBJ2-7; D is perhaps TRBD1 (6 bases). The CDR3 contains 13 residues. The V gene's germline CDR1 is SQVTM and CDR2 ANQGSEA. V was pared by 0 bases and J by 2 bases, with 8 bases between. CDR3 DNA: TGCAGCGTTGAAGACGACAGGACCTACGAGCAGTACTTC. The encoded protein is CSVEDDRTYEQYF.

This chain uses TRBV9 with TRBJ2-5, with D perhaps matching TRBD1 (5 bases). The CDR3 loop spans 15 amino acids. The germline gives CDR1 SGDLS, CDR2 YYNGEE. V was clipped by 0 bases and J by 4 bases, with 13 bases between them. DNA of the CDR3: TGTGCCAGCAGCGTAGTAGGGGAAGGCTCAGAGACCCAGTACTTC. Its protein is CASSVVGEGSETQYF. The whole variable domain, filled in from reference TRBV9 and TRBJ2-5, reads DSGVTQTPKHLITATGQRVTLRCSPRSGDLSVYWYQQSLDQGLQFLIQYYNGEERAKGNILERFSAQQFPDLHSELNLSSLELGDSALYFCASSVVGEGSETQYFGPGTRLLVL.